The rows below give T cell receptor beta chains drawn from one sample of a study of blood T cells in healthy people across ages. In TCRdb, the 5' RACE reads were re-called with MiXCR into one record per CDR3 protein. The table shows 950,000 to 1,200,000 distinct CDR3 sequences, with 35% to 45% occurring only once. Sequencing was carried out using blood. All receptors derive from a man aged 18 to 29 in good health. Each CDR3 is given with its conserved first and last residue. The order of the fields is V gene, J gene, clone size, D gene, CDR3 DNA, CDR3 protein. D genes are given only for firm matches. Expanded clones are given a class, and other clones once, few, many or no size at all.

TRBV6-6	TRBJ1-1	NA	NA	TGTGCCAGCAGTTCCGTTCGACTCTTAACTGAAGCTTTCTTT	CASSSVRLLTEAFF
TRBV28	TRBJ2-3	NA	NA	TGTGCCAGCAGACCGAGAACGAGCGCAGCTAGCACAGATACGCAGTATTTT	CASRPRTSAASTDTQYF
TRBV5-1	TRBJ1-5	few	TRBD1	TGCGCCAGCAGCCCGGGGGACAGCGACAATCAGCCCCAGCATTTT	CASSPGDSDNQPQHF
TRBV5-1	TRBJ2-3	few	NA	TGCGCCAGCTCCGACAGCGGCACAGATACGCAGTATTTT	CASSDSGTDTQYF
TRBV18	TRBJ2-1	NA	NA	TGTGCCAGCTCACCGCAAGGACATAGCAATGAGCAGTTCTTC	CASSPQGHSNEQFF
TRBV7-2	TRBJ2-7	NA	TRBD1	TGTGCCAGCAGCACCCGGACAGGGGGCTATGAGGGAGTCTCCTACGAGCAGTACTTC	CASSTRTGGYEGVSYEQYF
TRBV27	TRBJ2-3	NA	TRBD2	TGTGCCAGCAGTTCGCCTAGCGGGAATAAATACACAGATACGCAGTATTTT	CASSSPSGNKYTDTQYF
TRBV12-3/TRBV12-4	TRBJ2-3	NA	TRBD2	TGTACCAGCAGTTTCGGCGGGGGGGCAACAGATACGCAGTATTTT	CTSSFGGGATDTQYF
TRBV7-9	TRBJ2-6	few	NA	TGTGCCAGCAGCTTAGGGGTCTCGGCAGGCGCTGGGGCCAACGTCCTGACTTTC	CASSLGVSAGAGANVLTF
TRBV7-2	TRBJ2-1	NA	TRBD2	TGTGCCAGCAGCCCTCATAGCGGGGGGGCTATGAATGAGCAGTTCTTC	CASSPHSGGAMNEQFF
TRBV27	TRBJ1-6	few	NA	TGTGCCAGCAGTTTCGGGGGGGGCATGAGTAATTCACCCCTCCACTTT	CASSFGGGMSNSPLHF
TRBV3-1	TRBJ2-5	NA	NA	TGTGCCAGCAGCCCCGCCGGGGGCATGGAGACCCAGTACTTC	CASSPAGGMETQYF
TRBV5-1	TRBJ2-1	NA	NA	TGCGCCAGCAGCTTGGCCGGGAGTCAGGTCAATGAGCAGTTCTTC	CASSLAGSQVNEQFF
TRBV7-6	TRBJ2-3	NA	NA	TGTGCCAGCAGCCTCCCTCTTAGCTTTGTCGGGGGCCACACAGATACGCAGTATTTT	CASSLPLSFVGGHTDTQYF
TRBV7-2	TRBJ2-3	few	TRBD2	TGTGCCAGCAGCTTTCTAGCGGGGGGGACCACATATACGCAGTATTTT	CASSFLAGGTTYTQYF
TRBV4-2	TRBJ2-7	NA	NA	TGTGCCAGCAGCCCGCGGGGCAGGTACAATGAGCAGTACTTC	CASSPRGRYNEQYF
TRBV2	TRBJ2-1	NA	NA	TGTGCCAGCAGTTACCGGACTTCGTCGTCCTACAATGAGCAGTTCTTC	CASSYRTSSSYNEQFF
TRBV7-8	TRBJ1-2	NA	NA	TGTGCCAGCAGCTTAGTCCGGAGCTATGGCTACACCTTC	CASSLVRSYGYTF
TRBV12-3/TRBV12-4	TRBJ1-1	NA	NA	TGTGCCAGCAGTTTAGGGGCAGGGGCTCGGAACACTGAAGCTTTCTTT	CASSLGAGARNTEAFF
TRBV29-1	TRBJ2-1	NA	NA	TGCAGCGTTGAAGGGAGGAGGTTCCTATACAATGAGCAGTTCTTC	CSVEGRRFLYNEQFF
TRBV20-1	TRBJ2-7	NA	NA	TGCAGTGTCGATTGGCCCTTCTACGAGCAGTACTTC	CSVDWPFYEQYF
TRBV4-3	TRBJ1-5	NA	NA	TGCGCCAGCAGCTCCTATTTAGTGGAGGGCGATCAGCCCCAGCATTTT	CASSSYLVEGDQPQHF
TRBV20-1	TRBJ1-6	few	NA	TGCAGTGCTAGAGATTCCCACGTGGGGCCGATAACCTATAATTCACCCCTCCACTTT	CSARDSHVGPITYNSPLHF